Listed below are T cell receptor beta chains from one sample, sequenced in a study of metastatic and nonmetastatic thyroid tumors. Via MiXCR, TCRdb re-called the PCR reads. The profile shows tens of thousands of clones, approximately 10% of them singletons. Sequencing was done on a sample of blood. These receptor sequences come from a female donor with papillary thyroid cancer or a benign thyroid nodule (not recorded which). Some clones in this sample may be carry-over from other donors' samples. Each CDR3 is given with its conserved first and last residue. Fields, in order: V gene, clone size, D gene, J gene, CDR3 DNA, CDR3 protein. The D gene is left open where the match is weak. Clone size is not always given. Where it is, it says once, few, many or a class for expanded clones.

>TRBV28|-|-|TRBJ2-7
TGTGCCAGCAGATCAGTTACCTACGAGCAGTACTTC
CASRSVTYEQYF
>TRBV5-1|many|TRBD1|TRBJ1-2
TGCGCCAGCAGCTCAGACAGGGCGGACTATGGCTACACCTTC
CASSSDRADYGYTF
>TRBV12-3/TRBV12-4|many|-|TRBJ1-6
TGTGCCAGCTGCCGGGGGGAGAATTCACCCCTCCACTTT
CASCRGENSPLHF
>TRBV27|few|-|TRBJ2-7
TGTGCCAGCAGTCTCGTGGGAGTGGATTACGAGCAGTACTTC
CASSLVGVDYEQYF
>TRBV28|many|TRBD1|TRBJ2-5
TGTGCCAGCAGCCGAGGGGGCCCTGAGTACTTC
CASSRGGPEYF
>TRBV6-1|-|TRBD1|TRBJ1-5
TGTGCCAGCAGTCGGACAGGCTCTGGGGACAATCAGCCCCAGCATTTT
CASSRTGSGDNQPQHF
>TRBV7-7|many|-|TRBJ2-3
TGTGCTAGCAGCTTTACTGGGGCGGTCACAGATACGCAGTATTTT
CASSFTGAVTDTQYF
>TRBV2|few|-|TRBJ1-2
TGTGCCAGCAGGCAGGGTTCGCAGGGCGACTATGGCTACACCTTC
CASRQGSQGDYGYTF
>TRBV11-2|many|-|TRBJ2-3
TGTGCCAGCAGCATCCTAGGAGTCAGCACAGATACGCAGTATTTT
CASSILGVSTDTQYF
>TRBV3-1|many|-|TRBJ2-3
TGTGCCAGCAGCCAAATCCTCCTAGATACGCAGTATTTT
CASSQILLDTQYF
>TRBV27|medium-sized|TRBD1|TRBJ2-7
TGTGCCAGCCGGACAGGGGGCGTCAACGAGCAGTACTTC
CASRTGGVNEQYF
>TRBV5-1|many|-|TRBJ2-2
TGCGCCAGCAGCCCAGCCTCCGGGAGCACTACCGGGGAGCTGTTTTTT
CASSPASGSTTGELFF
>TRBV29-1|many|-|TRBJ2-7
TGCAGCGTTGTTGCTGCCAGCTCCTACGAGCAGTACTTC
CSVVAASSYEQYF
>TRBV11-2|-|TRBD2|TRBJ2-1
TGTGCCAGCAGCTTAGACCCTAGCGGTAGTTGGAATGAGCATTTCTTC
CASSLDPSGSWNEHFF
>TRBV19|many|TRBD1|TRBJ2-7
TGTGCCAGTATGGGACAGACCTACGAGCAGTACTTC
CASMGQTYEQYF
>TRBV10-1|-|TRBD2|TRBJ2-7
TGCGCCAGCACCAATCGTCCTAGCGGGAGATTGAGGTACGAGCAGTACTTC
CASTNRPSGRLRYEQYF
>TRBV12-3/TRBV12-4|few|TRBD2|TRBJ2-1
TGTGCCAGCACCTGGGAGGGGGGACTAGCAAACAATGAGCAGTTCTTC
CASTWEGGLANNEQFF
>TRBV2|many|TRBD1|TRBJ2-7
TGTGCCAGCAGCCTGGACAGGGATATCTTTGAGCAGTACTTC
CASSLDRDIFEQYF
>TRBV20-1|many|-|TRBJ2-7
TGCAGTGCTAGAGAGGAGGGGGGGGACTCCTACGAGCAGTACTTC
CSAREEGGDSYEQYF
>TRBV19|few|-|TRBJ1-1
TGTGCCAGTACGGGGGGGGGGTATGGCACTGAAGCTTTCTTT
CASTGGGYGTEAFF
>TRBV2|many|TRBD2|TRBJ2-3
TGTGCCAGCACCGGACTAGCGGGAGGTGGTACAGATACGCAGTATTTT
CASTGLAGGGTDTQYF
>TRBV6-1|few|TRBD2|TRBJ2-7
TGTGCCAGCAGTCCTAGCGGAGGGAGCTCCTACGAGCAGTACTTC
CASSPSGGSSYEQYF
>TRBV5-1|-|-|TRBJ2-1
TGCGCCAGCAGCTCCTCAGCGAATCTCGGAAGTGAGCAGTTCTTC
CASSSSANLGSEQFF
>TRBV6-1|many|-|TRBJ1-5
TGTGCCAGCAGTGAAGGAGGGATTTCACTGCCCCAGCATTTT
CASSEGGISLPQHF